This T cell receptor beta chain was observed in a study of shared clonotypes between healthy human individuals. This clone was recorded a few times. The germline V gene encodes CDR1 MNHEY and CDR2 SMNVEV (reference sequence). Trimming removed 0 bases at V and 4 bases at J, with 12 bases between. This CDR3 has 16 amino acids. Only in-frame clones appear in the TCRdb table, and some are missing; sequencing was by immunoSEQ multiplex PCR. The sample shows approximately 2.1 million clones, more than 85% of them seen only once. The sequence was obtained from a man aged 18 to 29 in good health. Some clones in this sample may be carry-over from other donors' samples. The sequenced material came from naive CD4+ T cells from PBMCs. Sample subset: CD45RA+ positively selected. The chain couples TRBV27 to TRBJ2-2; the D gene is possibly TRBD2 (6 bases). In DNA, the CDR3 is TGTGCCAGCAGTTTATCGACTAGAGGTAGCACCGGGGAGCTGTTTTTT. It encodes CASSLSTRGSTGELFF.